This T cell receptor (beta chain) stems from a study of beta chain features in type 1 diabetes. Study-wide results and caveats: There was a moderate but significant shortening of TCRB CDR3s in all four CD4+ subsets of Type 1 diabetes patients. TCRB repertoires of naive, central memory and Treg cells appeared more similar among patients than among healthy donors. Reads derived from cDNA could over-represent cells showing high TCR expression.

Sequenced material consisted of expressed TCRB transcripts (all of the isolated RNA was reverse transcribed). Profiling relied on immunoSEQ multiplex PCR, and the TCRdb table lists in-frame clones only, not all of them. The data show tens of thousands of clones, about 70% seen once. CDR1 is LGHNA, CDR2 YNFKEQ, per germline. This CDR3 is built from 17 residues. This clone was seen just once. As yet, its antigen is unknown. Sorting based on CD45RO/CCR7/CD25/CD127/CD95/CD27 separated CD4+ naive, central memory, regulatory and stem cell-like memory cells. Sequences were obtained from Tregs from blood. This sequence was found in a woman in her 40s in good health. The V call is TRBV4-2, the J call TRBJ2-5, with 8 bases identical to TRBD1. The J call is in doubt because the DNA end fits TRBJ2-7 better. The CDR3 sequence is CASSHSGAGGHTYEQYF. In nucleotides, the CDR3 is TGTGCCAGCAGCCATTCCGGGGCAGGGGGCCATACTTACGAGCAGTACTTC.